This T cell receptor (beta chain) was sequenced during a study of T cells in Graves' hyperthyroidism and ophthalmopathy (dated by TCRdb to the late 2010s). A note on the overall study: Peripheral blood was sampled at the time of initial diagnosis, prior to any treatment. To identify TCR V-J signatures that set the groups apart, the researchers used a discovery cohort of 100 patients, made up of under 50 with Graves' ophthalmopathy and some 55 with stable Graves' hyperthyroidism. Whether ophthalmopathy could be predicted prospectively was tested in an independent validation cohort made up of approximately 19 hyperthyroidism patients plus 17 patients who later progressed to ophthalmopathy. The 75 to 100 discovery patients were randomly split 7:3 into training and test sets. The study also compared thyroid tissue and blood T-cell repertoires from five or six Graves' hyperthyroidism patients. After sampling, hyperthyroidism patients received methimazole starting at 30 mg daily, and ophthalmopathy patients received high-dose intravenous methylprednisolone. The paper describes TCR Vbeta CDR3 sequencing of roughly 130 peripheral blood samples, made up of 43 ophthalmopathy patients, approximately 73 hyperthyroidism patients and 17 progressor patients.

Ophthalmopathy patients had moderately to severely active disease, with a Clinical Activity Score of 3 or more, a NOSPECS grade of 4 or more, and a disease duration of less than 3 months. Any patient with an uncontrolled infection, another autoimmune disease, pregnancy or lactation was excluded. Diagnoses were based on clinical symptoms, serum thyroxine and TRAb, thyroid ultrasound and orbital computed tomography. PBMCs were isolated from roughly 10 ml of fresh peripheral blood by Ficoll-Paque density gradient centrifugation. Trizol reagent was used to extract total RNA, and RNA quality was then checked on an Agilent 2100 Bioanalyzer. For this clonotype: The specificity of this receptor is unknown. No per-base quality is available; no much larger clone lies one base away.

Amplification of TCR beta CDR3 regions was carried out from RNA transcripts. For the first round of RT-PCR on the TCR CDR3, the HTBI primer set was used together with the Qiagen OneStep RT-PCR kit. A second multiplex PCR round built the libraries, followed by size selection and purification. Paired-end sequencing of the libraries was performed with 100 bp reads on an Illumina HiSeq2000. The original methods were these. Raw data were processed with SOAPnuke, discarding reads with adapters, uncalled bases, mean Phred below 15, or no exact constant-primer or identifier match. COPE v1.2.5 was used to merge high-quality paired reads, and clonotypes were defined as unique nucleotide sequences. Clonotypes were aligned to IMGT TRBV, TRBD and TRBJ reference segments using MiTCR v1.1. Analysis was restricted to V-J combinations with a frequency above 0.0001, which covered roughly 99% of repertoires. A TCS score was defined as the ratio between F50 (clonal expansion) and ExV (chaos), using BLOSUM62-based TCRdist between CDR3 peptides within each V-J. Welch's t-statistics and random forest reduced several hundred V-J features to 10 to 15, which were used in a naive Bayes classifier (R e1071). TCRdb passed the public sequencing reads through fastp at Q25 and MiXCR, retaining productive beta sequences. Here each entry gathers all rows of one CDR3 protein and keeps the most common genes and DNA. Here the V and J calls rest on TCRdb's processing, not on the authors' analysis. The sample table holds roughly 290,000 distinct CDR3 sequences, of which about 18% were seen once. In total, the top ten clones hold around 55% of the sample.

Beyond this particular receptor, the publication reports: No statistical method was used to set the sample size in advance, and investigators knew the group allocation. During validation, the model predicted progression to ophthalmopathy a median of around 7 months ahead of onset, with approximately 70% sensitivity and about 75% specificity. Most expanded thyroid clonotypes (frequency above 0.001) were also detected in blood, suggesting blood repertoires may reflect thyroid immune responses. Ophthalmopathy was separated from stable hyperthyroidism by a 13 V-J signature model, with approximately 86% sensitivity and around 81% specificity obtained in cross-validation and 80%/75% obtained in testing.

CDR1 and CDR2 were assigned from the germline V gene as SGHAT and FQNNGV. From the cysteine through the phenylalanine, the CDR3 covers 13 amino acids. The DNA shown is the 39-base CDR3, in frame from base 1. V trim: 3 bases; J trim: 10 bases; unmatched bases: 7. The sequence links TRBV11-2 to TRBJ1-1, with 8 middle bases fitting TRBD1. Material for sequencing was blood. The TCR comes from a woman aged 60 to 75 with Graves' ophthalmopathy. DNA sequence: TGTGCCAGCAGCTTCCCGACAGGGGATACAGCTTTCTTT. The resulting protein is CASSFPTGDTAFF. Outside the CDR3, residues come from the reference TRBV11-2 and TRBJ1-1 proteins, so the full variable domain is: EAGVAQSPRYKIIEKRQSVAFWCNPISGHATLYWYQQILGQGPKLLIQFQNNGVVDDSQLPKDRFSAERLKGVDSTLKIQPAKLEDSAVYLCASSFPTGDTAFFGQGTRLTVV.